This passage covers 15 T cell receptor beta chains from one sample sequenced in a study of cytomegalovirus exposure and HLA in healthy donors. Sequencing used immunoSEQ multiplex PCR; TCRdb keeps in-frame clones, though not all of them. Of 200,000 to 250,000 clones in the sample, more than 75% were seen once. Sequenced sample: PBMCs. The receptor source for this set is a woman younger than 30 in good health and CMV-seropositive.

J is TRBJ1-1 and V is TRBV10-3, with 8 bases lining up with TRBD1. This CDR3 comprises 14 residues. Trimming removed 6 bases from V and 1 base from J; junction bases left unmatched: 4. Germline-derived CDR1 and CDR2 are ENHRY and SYGVKD. CDR3 in DNA: TGTGCCATCAGCAAGGACAGGGAGAACACTGAAGCTTTCTTT. It specifies CAISKDRENTEAFF.

The rearrangement links TRBV9 to TRBJ2-3; D uncertain. CDR3 length: 14 amino acids. The V and J ends lost 0 bases and 4 bases respectively, with 9 bases between them. Germline assignment: CDR1 SGDLS and CDR2 YYNGEE. CDR3: CASSVEPGADTQYF. The CDR3, as DNA: TGTGCCAGCAGCGTAGAGCCGGGTGCAGATACGCAGTATTTT.

The gene calls are TRBV9 and TRBJ2-1; 9 nucleotides match TRBD2. The CDR3 consists of 16 residues. J was trimmed by 4 bases and V by 2 bases; bases with no gene match: 7. Germline V CDR1 and CDR2: SGDLS, YYNGEE. The CDR3 spells CASSVGGAGGYNEQFF. CDR3 bases: TGTGCCAGCAGCGTGGGGGGCGCGGGGGGGTACAATGAGCAGTTCTTC.

V and J are TRBV6-1 and TRBJ1-1; 10 positions agree with TRBD1. The V segment lost 5 bases and the J segment 4 bases; nucleotides outside the gene matches: 4. The germline V gene has CDR1 MNHNS and CDR2 SASEGT. CDR3 length: 14 amino acids. In DNA form, the CDR3 reads TGTGCCAGCAGTCCATGGACAGGGGGCACTGAAGCTTTCTTT. Its translation is CASSPWTGGTEAFF.

The sample holds a few counts of this clone. The gene calls are TRBV6-5 and TRBJ2-5, with TRBD2 matching over 11 bases. The CDR3 loop spans 14 amino acids. V lost 2 bases and J lost 8; bases outside the gene matches: 4. Germline CDR1 is MNHEY and CDR2 is SVGAGI. CDR3 protein: CASSYGLAGGTQYF. The DNA for the CDR3 is TGTGCCAGCAGTTACGGACTAGCGGGTGGCACCCAGTACTTC.

This chain uses TRBV6-5 with TRBJ1-2; a possible D gene is TRBD1 (5 bases). Trimming took 0 bases from V and 4 from J, leaving 12 bases between them. The CDR3 is 15 amino acids. Germline V gene sequence: CDR1 MNHEY, CDR2 SVGAGI. The CDR3 sequence: CASSYSRGSGYGYTF. CDR3 nucleotide sequence: TGTGCCAGCAGTTACTCAAGGGGATCGGGCTATGGCTACACCTTC.

The chain carries TRBV29-1 and TRBJ2-3; possibly TRBD2 for D (6 bases). The CDR3 loop spans 14 amino acids. The germline V and J ends were trimmed by 5 bases and 3 bases, with 15 bases remaining between them. Germline-derived CDR1 and CDR2 are SQVTM and ANQGSEA. The CDR3 sequence: CSVSSGAGTDTQYF. As DNA, the CDR3 is TGCAGCGTTTCTTCCGGAGCGGGTACAGATACGCAGTATTTT.

The sample holds one count of this clone. The chain uses TRBV10-1 and TRBJ2-1; 8 bases align to TRBD2. Trimming cost V 3 bases and J 2 bases; bases outside gene matches: 6. Germline V gene sequence: CDR1 WNHNN, CDR2 SYGVQD (reference sequence). The CDR3 has 16 residues. The CDR3 here is CASSDISGKTYNEQFF. CDR3 sequence (DNA): TGCGCCAGCAGTGATATTAGCGGGAAGACCTACAATGAGCAGTTCTTC.

Comments on this clone: Within the sample, other DNA sequences also encode this same CDR3. The gene calls are TRBV9 and TRBJ2-7, with D possibly TRBD2 on 6 matching bases. Germline CDR1 reads SGDLS; CDR2 reads YYNGEE. There are 12 residues in the CDR3. V lost 0 bases, J lost 6 bases, and 7 bases lay in between. CDR3 coding DNA: TGTGCCAGCAGCGTAGTGGGGGGCGAGCAGTACTTC. Protein product: CASSVVGGEQYF.

This clone was seen a single time. CDR3 sequence reads: CASSNSEWDSSTDTQYF. DNA for the CDR3: TGTGCCAGCAGTAATTCCGAGTGGGACAGTAGCACAGATACGCAGTATTTT. The chain carries TRBV28 and TRBJ2-3, with 7 bases aligning to TRBD1. With V trimmed by 5 bases and J by 0 bases, 11 bases remained unmatched. Germline V gene lookup returns CDR1 MDHEN and CDR2 SYDVKM. The CDR3 runs to 17 residues.

The gene calls are TRBV5-6 and TRBJ2-2; D unresolved. This CDR3 contains 14 residues. V gave up 0 bases and J gave up 6 bases, with 9 bases separating them. Germline V lookup: CDR1 SGHDT, CDR2 YYEEEE. The DNA of the CDR3 is TGTGCCAGCAGCTTGGCACCCGGGTCCGGGGAGCTGTTTTTT. It is translated as CASSLAPGSGELFF.

This chain links TRBV28 with TRBJ2-5, with 7 bases fitting TRBD2. The CDR3 runs to 17 residues. J was trimmed by 4 bases and V by 3 bases; bases with no gene match: 14. CDR1 and CDR2 from the germline V gene are MDHEN and SYDVKM. The CDR3 here is CASSFNPRGRSGETQYF. The CDR3 DNA is TGTGCCAGCAGTTTCAATCCCCGCGGGAGAAGTGGAGAGACCCAGTACTTC.

The gene calls are TRBV6-1 and TRBJ1-5, with D hard to call. The CDR3 contains 15 residues. Trimming pared 2 bases from V and 4 bases from J, leaving 12 bases between. Germline CDR1 is MNHNS and CDR2 is SASEGT. The CDR3 loop is CASSERAGENQPQHF. In DNA form, the CDR3 reads TGTGCCAGCAGTGAAAGGGCGGGAGAGAATCAGCCCCAGCATTTT.

The chain links TRBV5-6 to TRBJ2-1, with D possibly TRBD1 on 5 matching bases. This CDR3 is 15 amino acids long. The germline gives CDR1 SGHDT, CDR2 YYEEEE. Between the trimmed V and J ends, which lost 4 bases and 4 bases, there was a span of 15 bases. CDR3 in amino acids: CASSRFGGQYNEQFF. The DNA for the CDR3 is TGTGCCAGCAGCCGCTTTGGTGGACAATACAATGAGCAGTTCTTC.

This clone was seen once. The rearrangement joins TRBV11-2 to TRBJ2-1; 10 bases line up with TRBD2. Germline V gene sequence: CDR1 SGHAT, CDR2 FQNNGV. V lost 1 base and J lost 3; bases outside the gene matches: 0. The length of the CDR3 is 15 residues. CDR3 nucleotide sequence: TGTGCCAGCAGCTTAGTAGCGGGAGGCTACAATGAGCAGTTCTTC. This translates into CASSLVAGGYNEQFF.